Included here is one TCR beta chain sequence, with context. The antigen it binds to is not known. Base qualities are missing; no much larger clone stands one base away. The data are from a study of neoadjuvant anti-PD-1 for oral cavity cancer (dated by TCRdb to about 2021). The study in broad terms: Before undergoing curative-intent surgical resection, most patients got three to four biweekly nivolumab doses at 3 mg/kg. Patients without progression received a fourth nivolumab dose around day 43 and underwent definitive surgical resection on days 50-56. Under RECIST 1.1, a patient counted as a responder if showing complete response, partial response or stable disease, and as a non-responder if showing progression. The parent correlative cohort had 12 to 13 patients and a response rate of 30% to 35%. What the authors observed across the whole study: Only a few patients per response group were included in the TCR analyses, and the authors called for validation in larger cohorts. After neoadjuvant nivolumab, significantly higher T cell clonality (Gini index) was found within PBMCs in non-responders than in responders. A higher pretreatment blood Treg/Th17 ratio correlated with both higher pretreatment blood TCRbeta clonality and lower post-treatment tumor TCRbeta clonality.

PBMC libraries used mostly approximately 500 ng of input genomic DNA for deep sequencing, with six replicates per sample. TCRbeta libraries were prepared with the immunoSEQ hsTCRbeta kit according to the manufacturer's instructions. The finished libraries were brought together in one pool at approximately 3.1 nM, which was then read using an Illumina NovaSeq 6000 S4 flow cell. Regarding the original processing steps: The immunoSEQ Analyzer was used for raw data preprocessing and quality control. The analysis was limited to productive rearrangements, and each clonotype was defined by a unique CDR3 amino acid sequence. Repertoire clonality was estimated as the Gini-Simpson index, which was calculated using the R package tcR. Student's t test was used to compare Gini indices, while Pearson correlation assessed associations with tumor size change. The table was pulled from immuneACCESS by TCRdb, which kept in-frame rearrangements only. Such tables lose some clones; where checked, under half of the loss comes from unresolved V genes, and the rest has no known cause. V, J and clone size reflect that table, while D and trimming were determined from the DNA. This sample holds some 14,000 clones; roughly 67% were observed only once. The top ten clones comprise 2% to 2.5% of the sample.

Looking up the germline V gene yields CDR1 MGHRA and CDR2 YSYEKL. The V and J ends are trimmed by 2 bases and 3 bases, leaving 8 bases between them. There are 13 amino acids in the CDR3, from cysteine to phenylalanine inclusive. CDR3 DNA only is kept here, 39 bases in frame from base 1. Per the publication, the time point label means: before neoadjuvant nivolumab. Patients were newly diagnosed with stage II-IVA oral cavity squamous cell carcinoma and had received no prior systemic or radiation treatment. The cohort was composed of patients with HPV-negative, locally advanced oral cavity squamous cell carcinoma. Peripheral blood mononuclear cells were analyzed directly, without maintenance or expansion in culture. Samples came from a longitudinal correlative study of a single-arm phase II trial of neoadjuvant nivolumab in oral cavity squamous cell carcinoma. Genomic DNA-based TCRbeta sequencing was performed on subject-matched pre- and post-treatment PBMCs and tumors from three responders and three non-responders. Peripheral blood mononuclear cells were drawn once before nivolumab treatment and a second time after treatment, when surgery took place. Genomic DNA was isolated from PBMCs using the Maxwell RSC DNA from Cells kit.

The sequencing here drew on PBMCs, taken before nivolumab (anti-PD-1) treatment. The TCR comes from a person between 40 and 85 years old with oral cavity squamous cell carcinoma. The chain is made from TRBV4-1 and TRBJ2-7; a tentative D match to TRBD2 spans 5 bases. The DNA reads as follows: TGCGCCAGCAGCCAAAAACGGGACTACGAGCAGTACTTC. Its translation is CASSQKRDYEQYF.